The present T cell receptor (beta chain) was sequenced within a study of OX40 agonist ivuxolimab in advanced cancers. Study-level points and caveats: Clonal expansion by week 6 occurred in CD4+ and CD8+ blood T cells (at 0.1 to 3.0 mg/kg).

For this clone: What it recognizes is unknown.

TCRdb's copy holds only in-frame clones and misses some; the assay was immunoSEQ multiplex PCR. The sample contains tens of thousands of clones, more than 75% of which appear only once. Trimming pared 6 bases from V and 5 bases from J, leaving 20 bases between. The CDR3 runs 15 residues. CDR1 MDHEN and CDR2 SYDVKM come from the germline V gene. Blood got drawn at baseline, again on cycle 4 day 1, and then on cycle 7 day 1. This chain uses TRBV28 with TRBJ2-7; D possibly uses TRBD1 or TRBD2 (5 bases each). Specimen: CD4+ or CD8+ T cells sorted from blood, collected in a trial of the OX40 agonist ivuxolimab. This TCR derives from an adult with an advanced solid tumor such as melanoma, head and neck, liver or kidney cancer. The CDR3 reads CASSAAGAGQNEQYF. In DNA form, the CDR3 reads TGTGCCAGCAGCGCTGCCGGGGCAGGGCAGAACGAGCAGTACTTC. Full variable domain (rest looked up from reference TRBV28 and TRBJ2-7): DVKVTQSSRYLVKRTGEKVFLECVQDMDHENMFWYRQDPGLGLRLIYFSYDVKMKEKGDIPEGYSVSREKKERFSLILESASTNQTSMYLCASSAAGAGQNEQYFGPGTRLTVT.